The 20 T cell receptor beta chains listed next were all sequenced from one sample in a study of shared clonotypes between healthy human individuals. TCRdb keeps only in-frame clones here, not all; method: immunoSEQ multiplex PCR. This sample has over a million clones, with around 98% found just once. Sequences were obtained from naive CD4+ T cells sorted from blood. The subset denotes: CD45RA+ positively selected. These receptors were taken from a man aged 25-45 years in good health.

The V and J genes are TRBV11-2 and TRBJ1-2; 7 bases are shared with TRBD1. Germline trimming cut 3 bases from V and 3 bases from J; bases unmatched to any gene: 10. The CDR3 has 16 amino acids. The V gene's germline CDR1 is SGHAT and CDR2 FQNNGV. The CDR3 region is CASSLDPTGQHYGYTF. In DNA, the CDR3 is TGTGCCAGCAGCTTGGACCCGACAGGGCAGCACTATGGCTACACCTTC.

The V and J genes are TRBV5-1 and TRBJ2-5, with 8 positions matching TRBD2. CDR1 is SGHRS, CDR2 YFSETQ, per germline. V shed 3 bases and J 0 bases; nucleotides not matched to a gene: 10. The CDR3 loop spans 17 amino acids. CDR3 bases: TGCGCCAGCAGCTCTTTGGGGACTAGGCTTAACCAAGAGACCCAGTACTTC. It codes for CASSSLGTRLNQETQYF.

This chain connects TRBV6-6 to TRBJ2-7; D gene ambiguous. This CDR3 has 12 amino acids. Trimming removed 6 bases at V and 5 bases at J, with 11 bases between. In germline, CDR1 is MNHNY, CDR2 SVGAGI (reference sequence). The CDR3 nucleotides are TGTGCCAGCAGACTTAAGCTAGACGAGCAGTACTTC. This codes for CASRLKLDEQYF.

The genes are TRBV10-2 and TRBJ2-7; possibly TRBD2 for D (6 bases). In germline, CDR1 is WSHSY, CDR2 SAAADI. The CDR3 covers 16 residues. V lost 7 bases and J 7 bases, leaving 26 bases between the germline ends. CDR3 DNA: TGCGCCAGCACCCCGAGCCGGGGGATTCGATATTTAGAGCAGTACTTC. Its translation is CASTPSRGIRYLEQYF.

Concerning this clone: The same CDR3 can be traced to other DNA sequences in this sample. The rearrangement links TRBV25-1 to TRBJ1-1; TRBD1 aligns across 9 bases. CDR1 is MGHDK, CDR2 SYGVNS, per germline. CDR3 length equals 15 residues. The J segment lost 3 bases and the V segment lost 2 bases, leaving 4 bases of the junction unmatched. This CDR3 is CASSEPGQGDTEAFF. CDR3 DNA: TGTGCCAGCAGTGAACCGGGACAGGGTGACACTGAAGCTTTCTTT.

For this clone: This specimen includes other DNA sequences encoding the same CDR3. This chain links TRBV19 with TRBJ2-7; TRBD1 is a possible D gene (7 bases). Per the germline V gene, CDR1 is LNHDA and CDR2 is SQIVND (reference sequence). V gave up 3 bases and J gave up 3 bases, with 15 bases separating them. This CDR3 is 15 amino acids long. DNA for the CDR3: TGTGCCAGTAGTATCCAGGCAGGGGGGCTCTACGAGCAGTACTTC. It codes for CASSIQAGGLYEQYF.

The chain joins TRBV28 to TRBJ1-4; 9 nucleotides line up with TRBD1. From germline, CDR1 is MDHEN and CDR2 SYDVKM. The CDR3 extends over 16 amino acids. V was pared by 5 bases and J by 4 bases, with 8 bases of the junction left unmatched. The CDR3 spells CASSPEGQGVNEKLFF. CDR3 in DNA: TGTGCCAGCAGTCCGGAGGGACAGGGTGTTAATGAAAAACTGTTTTTT.

Comment on this clone: The same CDR3 is also encoded by other DNA sequences in this sample. This chain uses TRBV6-5 with TRBJ2-7; D may match TRBD1 or TRBD2 (5 bases each). V lost 1 base and J lost 3, with 10 bases in between. Per the germline V gene, CDR1 is MNHEY and CDR2 is SVGAGI. The CDR3 length is 14 residues. The CDR3, as DNA: TGTGCCAGCAGTTACTTGGCAGGGAGCTACGAGCAGTACTTC. Its protein product is CASSYLAGSYEQYF.

This chain joins TRBV6-1 and TRBJ1-2; possibly TRBD1 for D (5 bases). This CDR3 has 15 amino acids. The germline CDR1 and CDR2 sequences are MNHNS and SASEGT. Trimming took off 2 bases at V and 2 bases at J, with 12 bases between the two ends. The CDR3 coding sequence is TGTGCCAGCAGTGAATTTCGGGACCTGAACTATGGCTACACCTTC. Protein: CASSEFRDLNYGYTF.

V gene TRBV5-1 combines with J gene TRBJ2-1; 14 bases agree with TRBD2. The CDR3 is 16 amino acids. V dropped 4 bases and J dropped 4; count of bases not matched to a gene: 4. From germline, CDR1 is SGHRS and CDR2 YFSETQ. The CDR3 nucleotides are TGCGCCAGCAGCACGGGACTAGCGGGGGCATACAATGAGCAGTTCTTC. Its protein product is CASSTGLAGAYNEQFF.

The gene calls are TRBV4-1 and TRBJ2-5; TRBD2 matches at 15 bases. The junction had 1 base not matched to a gene; V was cut back by 0 bases and J by 5 bases. This CDR3 comprises 16 residues. The germline gives CDR1 MGHRA, CDR2 YSYEKL. The CDR3 DNA is TGCGCCAGCAGCCAAGAGGGACTAGCGGGAGGTGAGACCCAGTACTTC. Encoded protein: CASSQEGLAGGETQYF.

The chain combines TRBV7-9 with TRBJ2-7, with 9 bases lining up with TRBD1. Trimming took 7 bases from V and 2 from J; bases not matched to a gene: 6. The CDR3 is 14 amino acids. CDR1 is SEHNR, CDR2 FQNEAQ, per germline (reference sequence). Written as DNA, the CDR3 is TGTGCCAGCAAAGTGGGACAGGGCCCCTACGAGCAGTACTTC. As protein: CASKVGQGPYEQYF.

A word on this clone: Other nucleotide sequences from this sample produce the same CDR3. The rearrangement joins TRBV7-2 to TRBJ1-2; weak D call: TRBD1 (5 bases). Germline values: CDR1 SGHTA, CDR2 FQGNSA. The CDR3 totals 13 residues. Trimming pared 3 bases from V and 0 bases from J, leaving 5 bases between. The CDR3 is CASSLGPNYGYTF. The CDR3 DNA is TGTGCCAGCAGCTTGGGGCCTAACTATGGCTACACCTTC.

The chain is built from TRBV4-3 and TRBJ2-2, with D hard to call. Germline V gene sequence: CDR1 LGHNA, CDR2 YSLEER. The CDR3 covers 16 residues. Trimming took 3 bases from V and 0 from J, leaving 11 bases between them. CDR3 protein: CASSQVGRSNTGELFF. The DNA of the CDR3 is TGCGCCAGCAGCCAGGTGGGCAGGTCGAACACCGGGGAGCTGTTTTTT.

V and J are TRBV19 and TRBJ2-1; D remains unclear. The CDR3 is 13 amino acids. Looked up from germline, CDR1 is LNHDA and CDR2 is SQIVND (reference sequence). Trimming removed 6 bases from V and 8 bases from J, with 14 bases in between. The CDR3 region is CASSPPPHHEQFF. The CDR3 bases are TGTGCCAGTAGCCCCCCCCCGCACCATGAGCAGTTCTTC.

A note on this clone: At the DNA level, this CDR3 is encoded by other sequences in the same sample as well. The rearrangement joins TRBV28 to TRBJ1-1; maybe TRBD1 (6 bases). CDR1 is MDHEN and CDR2 is SYDVKM in the germline V gene. The V and J ends lost 3 bases and 1 base respectively, with 9 bases between them. The CDR3 spans 14 residues. CDR3 in DNA: TGTGCCAGCAGTTTTTCGGGGGCGAACACTGAAGCTTTCTTT. It is translated as CASSFSGANTEAFF. Together with reference TRBV28 and TRBJ1-1, the CDR3 gives the full variable domain: DVKVTQSSRYLVKRTGEKVFLECVQDMDHENMFWYRQDPGLGLRLIYFSYDVKMKEKGDIPEGYSVSREKKERFSLILESASTNQTSMYLCASSFSGANTEAFFGQGTRLTVV.

This clone was seen just once. The chain has TRBV27 and TRBJ2-5; 13 bases line up with TRBD2. Germline loops: CDR1 MNHEY, CDR2 SMNVEV (reference sequence). The CDR3 is made up of 16 amino acids. V lost 6 bases and J lost 4; bases outside the gene matches: 8. The CDR3 sequence is CASSPTRLAGGETQYF. The CDR3 DNA reads TGTGCCAGCAGCCCTACAAGACTAGCGGGAGGAGAGACCCAGTACTTC.

Here the CDR3 DNA reads TGCGCCAGCAGCTCCATCCGAAACAGGGGAAAGCACCCCCTTTACGAGCAGTACTTC. It translates to CASSSIRNRGKHPLYEQYF. The chain carries TRBV5-1 and TRBJ2-7, with 7 bases matching TRBD1. The junction had 22 bases not matched to a gene; V was cut back by 3 bases and J by 4 bases. There are 19 residues in the CDR3. Germline CDR1 reads SGHRS; CDR2 reads YFSETQ. The full variable domain, completed using reference TRBV5-1 and TRBJ2-7, is KAGVTQTPRYLIKTRGQQVTLSCSPISGHRSVSWYQQTPGQGLQFLFEYFSETQRNKGNFPGRFSGRQFSNSRSEMNVSTLELGDSALYLCASSSIRNRGKHPLYEQYFGPGTRLTVT.

This chain connects TRBV18 to TRBJ2-5; no definite D call. The CDR3 spans 14 residues. Germline CDR1 reads KGHSH; CDR2 reads LQKENI. The V end lost 4 bases, the J end lost 2 bases, and 11 bases lay between the germline ends. Here the CDR3 reads CASSRGRFQETQYF. The CDR3 coding sequence is TGTGCCAGCTCACGCGGACGCTTTCAAGAGACCCAGTACTTC. Variable domain in full (rest from reference TRBV18 and TRBJ2-5): NAGVMQNPRHLVRRRGQEARLRCSPMKGHSHVYWYRQLPEEGLKFMVYLQKENIIDESGMPKERFSAEFPKEGPSILRIQQVVRGDSAAYFCASSRGRFQETQYFGPGTRLLVL.

The CDR3 nucleotides read TGTGCCAGCTCACCATCCCCCAAGGTGAACACTGAAGCTTTCTTT. Its protein is CASSPSPKVNTEAFF. The chain combines TRBV18 with TRBJ1-1; no clear D gene. The CDR3 is 15 amino acids. The V gene lost 2 bases and the J gene lost 0 bases, with 10 bases spanning the gap. Germline CDR1 and CDR2: KGHSH and LQKENI.